This T cell receptor (beta chain) was observed in a study of T cell responses to AZD1222 COVID-19 vaccine. This table comes from immunoSEQ multiplex PCR, and its TCRdb copy is limited to in-frame clones, with some not included. Among around 110,000 clones listed, roughly 93% were seen once. Overall study findings and caveats: Mapped onto spike, vaccine-associated CD4 TCRs spanned it and were dominant at 160-218 and 743-854. Mostly white British, mostly female donors; authors suggested clonal diversity may be underestimated.

Concerning this clone itself: As yet, its antigen is unknown.

Trimming took 6 bases from V and 11 from J, leaving 14 bases between them. From germline, CDR1 is LNHDA and CDR2 SQIVND (reference sequence). The CDR3 covers 12 residues. The chain couples TRBV19 to TRBJ1-5, with D perhaps TRBD1 (6 bases). This TCR came from an adult in good health. The source was peripheral blood, collected on day 0 of AZD1222 vaccination. The CDR3 DNA follows: TGTGCCAGTAGCCTACAGGGATGGTCCCAGCATTTT. Its translation is CASSLQGWSQHF.